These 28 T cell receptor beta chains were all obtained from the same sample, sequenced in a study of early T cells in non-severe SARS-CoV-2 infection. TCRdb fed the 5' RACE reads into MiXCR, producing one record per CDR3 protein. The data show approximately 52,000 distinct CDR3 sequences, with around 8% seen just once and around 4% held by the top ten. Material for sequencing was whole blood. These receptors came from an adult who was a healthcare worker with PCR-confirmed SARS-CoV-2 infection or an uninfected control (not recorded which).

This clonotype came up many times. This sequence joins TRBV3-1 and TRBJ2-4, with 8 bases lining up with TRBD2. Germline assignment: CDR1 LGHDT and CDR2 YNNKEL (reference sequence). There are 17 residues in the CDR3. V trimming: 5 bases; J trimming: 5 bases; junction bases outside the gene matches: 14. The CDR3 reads CASSSNTGGSFQNIQYF. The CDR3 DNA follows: TGTGCCAGCAGCTCCAATACGGGGGGGAGTTTCCAAAACATTCAGTACTTC. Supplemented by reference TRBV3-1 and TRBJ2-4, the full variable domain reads DTAVSQTPKYLVTQMGNDKSIKCEQNLGHDTMYWYKQDSKKFLKIMFSYNNKELIINETVPNRFSPKSPDKAHLNLHINSLELGDSAVYFCASSSNTGGSFQNIQYFGAGTRLSVL.

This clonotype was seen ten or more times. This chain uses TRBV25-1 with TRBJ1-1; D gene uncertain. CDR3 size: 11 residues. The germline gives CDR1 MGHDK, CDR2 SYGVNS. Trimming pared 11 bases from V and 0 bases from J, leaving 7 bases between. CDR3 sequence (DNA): TGTGCCTGGTCTTTGAACACTGAAGCTTTCTTT. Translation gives CAWSLNTEAFF. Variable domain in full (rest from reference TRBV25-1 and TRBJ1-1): EADIYQTPRYLVIGTGKKITLECSQTMGHDKMYWYQQDPGMELHLIHYSYGVNSTEKGDLSSESTVSRIRTEHFPLTLESARPSHTSQYLCAWSLNTEAFFGQGTRLTVV.

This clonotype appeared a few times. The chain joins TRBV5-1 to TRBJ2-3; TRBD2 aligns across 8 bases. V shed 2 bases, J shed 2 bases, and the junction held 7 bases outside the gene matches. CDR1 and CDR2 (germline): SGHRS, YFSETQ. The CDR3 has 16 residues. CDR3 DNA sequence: TGCGCCAGCAGCTTCGGCGGGGGGCGAGCCACAGATACGCAGTATTTT. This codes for CASSFGGGRATDTQYF.

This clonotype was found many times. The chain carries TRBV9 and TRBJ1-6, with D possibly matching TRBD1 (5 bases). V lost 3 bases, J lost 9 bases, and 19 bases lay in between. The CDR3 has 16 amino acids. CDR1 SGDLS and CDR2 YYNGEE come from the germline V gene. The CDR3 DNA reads TGTGCCAGCAGCGGTGCAGGGTCACCCCTAGGTTCACCCCTCCACTTT. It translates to CASSGAGSPLGSPLHF. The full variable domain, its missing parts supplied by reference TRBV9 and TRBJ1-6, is DSGVTQTPKHLITATGQRVTLRCSPRSGDLSVYWYQQSLDQGLQFLIQYYNGEERAKGNILERFSAQQFPDLHSELNLSSLELGDSALYFCASSGAGSPLGSPLHFGNGTRLTVT.

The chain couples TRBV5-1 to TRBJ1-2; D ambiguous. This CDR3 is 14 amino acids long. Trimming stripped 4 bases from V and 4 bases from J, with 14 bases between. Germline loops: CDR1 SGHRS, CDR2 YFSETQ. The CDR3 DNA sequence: TGCGCCAGCAGCCGTGGGGAGTCAGGCTATGGCTACACCTTC. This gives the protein CASSRGESGYGYTF.

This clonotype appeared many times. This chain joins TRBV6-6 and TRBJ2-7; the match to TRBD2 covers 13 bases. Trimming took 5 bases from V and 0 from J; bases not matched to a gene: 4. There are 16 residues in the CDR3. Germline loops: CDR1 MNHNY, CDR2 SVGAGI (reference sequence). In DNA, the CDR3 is TGTGCCAGCAGTCTAGGGACTAGCGGGGTCTCCTACGAGCAGTACTTC. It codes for CASSLGTSGVSYEQYF.

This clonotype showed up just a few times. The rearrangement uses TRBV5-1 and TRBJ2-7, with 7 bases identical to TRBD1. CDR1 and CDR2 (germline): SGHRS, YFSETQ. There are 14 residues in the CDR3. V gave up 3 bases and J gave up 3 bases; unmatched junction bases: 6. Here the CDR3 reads CASSWRTGNYEQYF. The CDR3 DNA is TGCGCCAGCAGCTGGAGGACAGGCAACTACGAGCAGTACTTC.

The CDR3 DNA is TGTGCCAGCAGCACTGGACTAGCGGGAGGTAGTTACAATGAGCAGTTCTTC. Amino acids: CASSTGLAGGSYNEQFF. The chain combines TRBV11-2 with TRBJ2-1, with TRBD2 identical over 14 bases. The CDR3 extends over 17 amino acids. CDR1 is SGHAT and CDR2 is FQNNGV in the germline V gene. Germline trimming cut 5 bases from V and 4 bases from J; bases unmatched to any gene: 7.

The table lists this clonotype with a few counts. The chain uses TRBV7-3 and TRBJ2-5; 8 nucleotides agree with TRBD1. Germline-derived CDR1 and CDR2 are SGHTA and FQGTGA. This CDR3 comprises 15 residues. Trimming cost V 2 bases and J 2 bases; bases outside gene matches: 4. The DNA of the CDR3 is TGTGCCAGCAGCTTACAACAGGGGGAGCAAGAGACCCAGTACTTC. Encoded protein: CASSLQQGEQETQYF.

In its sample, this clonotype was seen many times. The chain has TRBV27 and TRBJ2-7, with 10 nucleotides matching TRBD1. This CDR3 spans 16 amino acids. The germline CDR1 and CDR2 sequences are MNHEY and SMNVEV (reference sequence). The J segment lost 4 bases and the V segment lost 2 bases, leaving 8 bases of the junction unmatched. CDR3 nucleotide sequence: TGTGCCAGCAGTTTAACGCTGGGACAGGGGATTTACGAGCAGTACTTC. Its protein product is CASSLTLGQGIYEQYF.

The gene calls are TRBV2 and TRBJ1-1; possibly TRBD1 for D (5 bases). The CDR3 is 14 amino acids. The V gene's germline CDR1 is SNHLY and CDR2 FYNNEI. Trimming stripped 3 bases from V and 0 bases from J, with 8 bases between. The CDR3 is CASSELGVNTEAFF. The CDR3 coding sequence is TGTGCCAGCAGTGAGTTAGGGGTGAACACTGAAGCTTTCTTT.

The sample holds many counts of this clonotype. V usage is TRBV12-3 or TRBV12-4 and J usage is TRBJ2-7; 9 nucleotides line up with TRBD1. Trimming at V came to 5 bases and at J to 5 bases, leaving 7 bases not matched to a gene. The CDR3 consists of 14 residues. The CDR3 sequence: CASSDGDRAHEQYF. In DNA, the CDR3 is TGTGCCAGCAGTGACGGGGACAGGGCCCACGAGCAGTACTTC.

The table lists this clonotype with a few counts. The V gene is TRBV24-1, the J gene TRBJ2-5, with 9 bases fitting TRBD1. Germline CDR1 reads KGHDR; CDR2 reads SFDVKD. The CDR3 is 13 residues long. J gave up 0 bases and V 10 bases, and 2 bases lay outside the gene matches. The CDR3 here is CATGQGDQETQYF. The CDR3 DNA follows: TGTGCCACGGGACAGGGTGACCAAGAGACCCAGTACTTC.

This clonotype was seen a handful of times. The CDR3 loop is CASSIGGGAYEQYF. The CDR3 DNA follows: TGTGCCAGTAGTATTGGGGGTGGCGCCTACGAGCAGTACTTC. V usage is TRBV19 and J usage is TRBJ2-7; D might be TRBD1 or TRBD2, each matching 5 bases. The CDR3 loop spans 14 amino acids. V lost 3 bases and J lost 2, with 11 bases in between. Germline V gene lookup returns CDR1 LNHDA and CDR2 SQIVND (reference sequence).

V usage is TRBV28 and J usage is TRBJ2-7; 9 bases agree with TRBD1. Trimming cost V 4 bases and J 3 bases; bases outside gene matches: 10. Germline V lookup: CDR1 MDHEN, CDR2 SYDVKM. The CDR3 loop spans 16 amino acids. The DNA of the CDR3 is TGTGCCAGCAGTTCCCCCGGACAGGGGACATACTACGAGCAGTACTTC. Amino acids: CASSSPGQGTYYEQYF.

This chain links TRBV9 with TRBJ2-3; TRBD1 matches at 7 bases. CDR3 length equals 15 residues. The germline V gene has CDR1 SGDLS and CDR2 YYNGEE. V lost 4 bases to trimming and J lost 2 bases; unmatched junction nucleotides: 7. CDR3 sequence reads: CASSRTGTDTDTQYF. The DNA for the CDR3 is TGTGCCAGCAGCCGAACCGGGACAGACACAGATACGCAGTATTTT.

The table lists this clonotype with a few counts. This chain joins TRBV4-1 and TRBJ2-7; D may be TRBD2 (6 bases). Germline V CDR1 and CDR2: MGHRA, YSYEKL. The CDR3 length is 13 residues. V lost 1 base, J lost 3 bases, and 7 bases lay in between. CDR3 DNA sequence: TGCGCCAGCAGCCAAGTGGGGGGCTACGAGCAGTACTTC. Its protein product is CASSQVGGYEQYF.

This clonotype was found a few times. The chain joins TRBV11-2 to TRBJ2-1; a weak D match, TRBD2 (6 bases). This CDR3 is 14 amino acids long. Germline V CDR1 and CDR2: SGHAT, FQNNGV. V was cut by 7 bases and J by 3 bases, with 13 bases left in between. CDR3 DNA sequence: TGTGCCAGCACCCCCCTGGGGGGCTACAATGAGCAGTTCTTC. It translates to CASTPLGGYNEQFF.

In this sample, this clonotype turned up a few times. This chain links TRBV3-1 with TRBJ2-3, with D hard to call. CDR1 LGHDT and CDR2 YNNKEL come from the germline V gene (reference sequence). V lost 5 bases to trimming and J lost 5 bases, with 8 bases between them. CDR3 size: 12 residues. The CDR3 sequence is CASSVTRDTQYF. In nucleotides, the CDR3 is TGTGCCAGCAGCGTGACACGAGATACGCAGTATTTT.

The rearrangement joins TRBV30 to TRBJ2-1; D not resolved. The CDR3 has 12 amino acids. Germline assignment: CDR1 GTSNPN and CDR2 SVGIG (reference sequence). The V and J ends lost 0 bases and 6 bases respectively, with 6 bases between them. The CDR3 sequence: CAWSVPPNEQFF. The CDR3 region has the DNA TGTGCCTGGAGTGTACCCCCCAATGAGCAGTTCTTC.

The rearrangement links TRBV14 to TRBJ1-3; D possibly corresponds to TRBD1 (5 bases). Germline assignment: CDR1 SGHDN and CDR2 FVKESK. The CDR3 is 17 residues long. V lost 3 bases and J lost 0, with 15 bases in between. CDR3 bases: TGTGCCAGCAGCCACCGCGGGGCACTCCGCTCTGGAAACACCATATATTTT. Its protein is CASSHRGALRSGNTIYF.

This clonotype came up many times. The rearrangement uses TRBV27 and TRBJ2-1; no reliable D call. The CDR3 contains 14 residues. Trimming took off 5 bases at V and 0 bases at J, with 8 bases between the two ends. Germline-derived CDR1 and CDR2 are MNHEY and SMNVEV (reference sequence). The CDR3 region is CASSILSSYNEQFF. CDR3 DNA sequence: TGTGCCAGCAGTATTCTCAGCTCCTACAATGAGCAGTTCTTC.

The CDR3 region has the DNA TGTGCCAGCAGTTTAGGGGCTCCCTATGGCTACACCTTC. Amino acids: CASSLGAPYGYTF. V and J are TRBV12-3 or TRBV12-4 and TRBJ1-2; D not certain. The CDR3 covers 13 residues. Trimming pared 1 base from V and 4 bases from J, leaving 7 bases between.

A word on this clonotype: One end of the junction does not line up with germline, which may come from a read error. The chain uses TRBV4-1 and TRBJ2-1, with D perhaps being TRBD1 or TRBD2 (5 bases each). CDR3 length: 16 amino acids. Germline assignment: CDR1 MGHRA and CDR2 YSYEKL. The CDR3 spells CASSQDRGESFNEQFF. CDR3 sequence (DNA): TGCGCCAGCAGCCAAGATCGAGGGGAGTCCTTCAATGAGCAGTTCTTC.

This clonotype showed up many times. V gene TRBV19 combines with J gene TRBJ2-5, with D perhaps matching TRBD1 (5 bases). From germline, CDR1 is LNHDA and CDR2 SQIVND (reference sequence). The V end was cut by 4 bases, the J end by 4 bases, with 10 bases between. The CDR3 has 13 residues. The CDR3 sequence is CASSTSGRETQYF. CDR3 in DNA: TGTGCCAGTAGTACATCAGGGCGAGAGACCCAGTACTTC.

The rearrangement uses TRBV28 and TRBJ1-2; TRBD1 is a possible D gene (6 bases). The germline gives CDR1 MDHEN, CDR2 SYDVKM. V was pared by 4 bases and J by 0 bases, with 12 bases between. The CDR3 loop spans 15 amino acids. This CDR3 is CASSSQGRTNYGYTF. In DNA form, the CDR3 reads TGTGCCAGCAGTTCTCAGGGGCGAACTAACTATGGCTACACCTTC.

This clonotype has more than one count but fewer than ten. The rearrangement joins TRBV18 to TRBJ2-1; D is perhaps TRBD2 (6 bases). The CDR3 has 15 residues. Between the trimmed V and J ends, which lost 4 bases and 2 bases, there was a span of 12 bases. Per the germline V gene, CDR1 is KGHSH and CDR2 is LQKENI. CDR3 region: CASSLVGEAYNEQFF. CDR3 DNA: TGTGCCAGCTCACTAGTCGGGGAGGCCTACAATGAGCAGTTCTTC.

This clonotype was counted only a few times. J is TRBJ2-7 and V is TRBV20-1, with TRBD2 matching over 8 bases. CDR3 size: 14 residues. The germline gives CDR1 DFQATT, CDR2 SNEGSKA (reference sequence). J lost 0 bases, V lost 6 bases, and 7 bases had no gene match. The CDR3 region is CSALVTSGSYEQYF. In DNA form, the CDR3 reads TGCAGTGCCCTAGTCACTAGCGGCTCCTACGAGCAGTACTTC.